Here is one T cell receptor (beta chain) with its context. Authors' methods: Estimation of nucleated cell counts was performed using reference gene primer amplification. Method: immunoSEQ multiplex PCR; TCRdb's copy keeps in-frame clones and lacks some. V and J calls and clone size are given by that table; D and trimming were obtained from the DNA. This repertoire shows 200,000 to 300,000 clones, 87% found once; its top ten account for 2% to 2.5%. The data originate from a study of blood T cell repertoires in COVID-19. Study overall: From the United States, Italy and Spain came samples of acute and convalescent COVID-19. T cells, B-cell-depleted T cells, or PBMCs supplied cDNA or gDNA.

Germline V gives CDR1 SQVTM, CDR2 ANQGSEA. CDR3 length: 15 amino acids. Trimming removed 0 bases from V and 5 bases from J; junction bases left unmatched: 8. The sequencing sample was made of peripheral blood. The chain carries TRBV29-1 and TRBJ2-5, with 8 bases identical to TRBD1. This receptor was taken from a woman in her forties or fifties with acute or convalescent COVID-19. The CDR3 DNA follows: TGCAGCGTTGAAGATACAGACAGGGGCGCGGAGACCCAGTACTTC. Translation gives CSVEDTDRGAETQYF. The full variable domain, its missing parts supplied by reference TRBV29-1 and TRBJ2-5, is SAVISQKPSRDICQRGTSLTIQCQVDSQVTMMFWYRQQPGQSLTLIATANQGSEATYESGFVIDKFPISRPNLTFSTLTVSNMSPEDSSIYLCSVEDTDRGAETQYFGPGTRLLVL.